Listed below are T cell receptor beta chains from one sample, sequenced in a study of vaccination effects on CD4 cells after COVID-19. For these TCRs, the target antigens are not known. Assay: immunoSEQ multiplex PCR; the TCRdb copy retains only in-frame clones and omits some. The table has fewer than 75,000 clones, 70% to 85% seen once. The input for sequencing was CD4+ T cells from PBMCs cultured without peptide, taken after COVID-19 vaccination. The source is a human donor who received a COVID-19 vaccine. Each CDR3 is given with its conserved first and last residue. A D gene is named only where the DNA matches it firmly. Size values are once, few and many counts, or a class for expanded clones, and some rows have none.

J gene,clone size,D gene,V gene,CDR3 protein,CDR3 DNA
TRBJ1-6,few,-,TRBV10-1,CASSEGHSGFNSPLHF,TGCGCCAGCAGTGAGGGGCATTCGGGGTTTAATTCACCCCTCCACTTT
TRBJ1-1,once,-,TRBV18,CASSPTKDLPASMNTEAFF,TGTGCCAGCTCCCCGACGAAAGACTTACCCGCTTCTATGAACACTGAAGCTTTCTTT
TRBJ1-3,-,-,TRBV30,CAWSSADGSSGNTIYF,TGTGCCTGGAGCAGTGCGGACGGGAGCTCTGGAAACACCATATATTTT
TRBJ1-3,few,-,TRBV4-1,CASSGTFGNGNTIYF,TGCGCCAGCAGCGGGACATTTGGGAATGGAAACACCATATATTTT
TRBJ2-5,-,TRBD1,TRBV20-1,CSARGRETQYF,TGCAGTGCCAGGGGGCGAGAGACCCAGTACTTC
TRBJ1-2,-,-,TRBV6-4,CASRPLPGPDVGYGYTF,TGTGCCAGCAGACCCCTCCCGGGGCCCGACGTGGGTTATGGCTACACCTTC
TRBJ2-4,-,-,TRBV6-1,CASSGAGVIAKNIQYF,TGTGCCAGCAGTGGGGCAGGGGTCATAGCCAAAAACATTCAGTACTTC
TRBJ1-4,-,-,TRBV5-1,CASSSSGGKLFF,TGCGCCAGCAGCTCAAGTGGGGGAAAACTGTTTTTT
TRBJ2-1,-,-,TRBV7-8,CASNPTPSYNEQFF,TGTGCCAGCAACCCGACCCCCTCCTACAATGAGCAGTTCTTC
TRBJ1-2,-,-,TRBV3-1/TRBV3-2,CASSPETGRERGYTF,TGTGCCAGCAGCCCAGAAACAGGGCGGGAGAGAGGCTACACCTTC
TRBJ1-5,-,TRBD1,TRBV4-1,CASSQDPGQVNQPQHF,TGCGCCAGCAGCCAAGATCCGGGACAGGTCAATCAGCCCCAGCATTTT
TRBJ2-3,-,-,TRBV29-1,CSVALTDTQYF,TGCAGCGTAGCCCTAACAGATACGCAGTATTTT
TRBJ2-2,-,TRBD2,TRBV5-1,CASSLLPSGGGNTGELFF,TGCGCCAGCAGCTTGCTCCCAAGTGGCGGGGGTAACACCGGGGAGCTGTTTTTT
TRBJ2-3,-,-,TRBV10-3,CAISEFRVPSEINSTDTQYF,TGTGCCATCAGTGAGTTCCGGGTTCCAAGCGAAATCAACAGCACAGATACGCAGTATTTT
TRBJ2-5,-,-,TRBV3-1/TRBV3-2,CASSLRVGTQYF,TGTGCCAGCAGCCTTAGGGTTGGGACCCAGTACTTC
TRBJ1-1,once,TRBD1,TRBV30,CAWFRDRASPNTEAFF,TGTGCCTGGTTCCGGGACAGGGCCAGTCCGAACACTGAAGCTTTCTTT
TRBJ1-1,few,-,TRBV29-1,CSHSVSGYTEAFF,TGCAGCCACAGCGTAAGTGGGTACACTGAAGCTTTCTTT
TRBJ2-3,-,TRBD2,TRBV24-1,CATSDTRLAKLRDTQYF,TGTGCCACCAGTGATACCCGACTAGCGAAGCTTCGGGATACGCAGTATTTT
TRBJ1-1,-,-,TRBV5-3,CARSLAGGGEDEAFF,TGTGCCAGAAGCTTGGCCGGAGGGGGAGAGGATGAAGCTTTCTTT
TRBJ2-1,-,TRBD2,TRBV6-1,CASSESSGGHNEQFF,TGTGCCAGCAGTGAATCTAGCGGGGGGCACAATGAGCAGTTCTTC
TRBJ2-5,-,TRBD2,TRBV6-5,CAVRGGGGETQYF,TGTGCCGTGCGGGGGGGCGGAGGAGAGACCCAGTACTTC
TRBJ1-1,-,-,TRBV2,CASSERLMNTEAFF,TGTGCCAGCAGTGAAAGGCTGATGAACACTGAAGCTTTCTTT
TRBJ2-2,few,TRBD2,TRBV5-1,CASSWAIPSGGTGELFF,TGCGCCAGCAGCTGGGCCATACCTAGCGGGGGGACCGGGGAGCTGTTTTTT
TRBJ2-1,once,TRBD2,TRBV3-1/TRBV3-2,CASSQNPALAGGPYNEQFF,TGTGCCAGCAGCCAAAACCCCGCTTTAGCGGGGGGACCTTACAATGAGCAGTTCTTC
TRBJ1-1,-,-,TRBV4-3,CASSHQENTEAFF,TGCGCCAGCAGCCACCAGGAAAACACTGAAGCTTTCTTT
TRBJ1-3,-,TRBD1,TRBV4-3,CASSQDRGQYTIYF,TGCGCCAGCAGCCAAGACAGGGGGCAATACACCATATATTTT
TRBJ1-6,-,-,TRBV5-6,CASTRLSMASPLHF,TGTGCCAGCACCCGCTTGAGTATGGCTTCACCCCTCCACTTT
TRBJ1-2,-,-,TRBV7-2,CASSSEKANYGYTF,TGTGCCAGCAGCTCAGAAAAGGCTAACTATGGCTACACCTTC
TRBJ2-1,-,-,TRBV28,CASSLYRYNEQFF,TGTGCCAGCAGTTTGTACAGGTACAATGAGCAGTTCTTC
TRBJ1-1,-,-,TRBV6-6,CASSTQLFRGAEAFF,TGTGCCAGCAGTACACAGCTCTTTCGGGGTGCTGAAGCTTTCTTT
TRBJ1-2,few,TRBD1,TRBV6-5,CASRWGTGLYGYTF,TGTGCCAGCAGATGGGGGACAGGGCTCTATGGCTACACCTTC
TRBJ2-3,-,TRBD2,TRBV5-1,CASSGTSLDTQYF,TGCGCCAGCAGCGGGACTAGTCTAGATACGCAGTATTTT
TRBJ2-5,-,TRBD1,TRBV24-1,CATSDPGQQETQYF,TGTGCCACCAGTGATCCGGGACAGCAAGAGACCCAGTACTTC
TRBJ1-6,few,-,TRBV5-1,CASTDERYNSPLHF,TGCGCCAGCACGGACGAGAGGTATAATTCACCCCTCCACTTT
TRBJ1-1,-,-,TRBV6-5,CASSGQFYTEAFF,TGTGCCAGCAGCGGCCAGTTTTACACTGAAGCTTTCTTT
TRBJ2-2,-,TRBD1,TRBV4-3,CASSQLTGGDTGELFF,TGCGCCAGCAGCCAACTCACAGGGGGAGACACCGGGGAGCTGTTTTTT
TRBJ1-1,few,TRBD1,TRBV6-5,CASRTGALNTEAFF,TGTGCCAGCAGGACAGGGGCTTTAAACACTGAAGCTTTCTTT
TRBJ2-5,-,TRBD2,TRBV18,CASSPLAGLLQETQYF,TGTGCCAGCTCACCGCTAGCGGGGTTATTACAAGAGACCCAGTACTTC
TRBJ2-5,-,-,TRBV9,CASSVLGGPQETQYF,TGTGCCAGCAGCGTATTGGGGGGGCCCCAAGAGACCCAGTACTTC
TRBJ1-3,-,-,TRBV2,CASRVSGNTIYF,TGTGCCAGCAGGGTTTCTGGAAACACCATATATTTT
TRBJ2-5,-,-,TRBV10-1,CASSGGLQETQYF,TGCGCCAGCAGCGGGGGGCTCCAAGAGACCCAGTACTTC
TRBJ2-1,-,-,TRBV5-1,CASSLALARSYNEQFF,TGCGCCAGCAGCTTGGCCTTAGCACGGTCCTACAATGAGCAGTTCTTC
TRBJ2-5,once,TRBD2,TRBV24-1,CATSDGGAQETQYF,TGTGCCACCAGTGACGGGGGGGCCCAAGAGACCCAGTACTTC
TRBJ2-2,-,-,TRBV7-3,CASSTSTKGELFF,TGTGCCAGCAGCACTAGCACTAAAGGGGAGCTGTTTTTT